A single sample gave rise to the 5 T cell receptor beta chains below, sequenced in a study of cytomegalovirus exposure and HLA in healthy donors. 60 Vbeta and 13 Jbeta primers were used in PCR. Only in-frame clones appear in the TCRdb table, and some are missing; sequencing was by immunoSEQ multiplex PCR. Found here are roughly 100,000 clones, about 80% of them singletons; the top ten hold 4.1%. Sequenced input: PBMCs. The receptors originated from a man in his forties in good health and CMV-seronegative.

The rearrangement links TRBV18 to TRBJ1-1; D might be TRBD1 (5 bases). V was shortened by 3 bases and J by 0 bases, with 17 bases between the two germline ends. Germline CDR1 and CDR2: KGHSH and LQKENI. The CDR3 covers 17 residues. The CDR3, as DNA: TGTGCCAGCTCACCTCCGGGGGGAGGCACGATGAACACTGAAGCTTTCTTT. This gives the protein CASSPPGGGTMNTEAFF.

The chain employs TRBV27 and TRBJ2-7, with a tentative D call TRBD1 (6 bases). There are 18 residues in the CDR3. Germline CDR1 is MNHEY and CDR2 is SMNVEV (reference sequence). V was trimmed by 2 bases and J by 0 bases, leaving 20 bases between them. For the CDR3, the DNA is TGTGCCAGCAGTTTAGCCACAAATCGACAGGTTCTCTCCTACGAGCAGTACTTC. This sequence encodes CASSLATNRQVLSYEQYF.

This clone turned up a few times. The chain has TRBV5-1 and TRBJ1-6; tentative D call: TRBD1 (6 bases). The CDR3 loop spans 17 amino acids. V lost 4 bases and J 3 bases, leaving 17 bases between the germline ends. Germline assignment: CDR1 SGHRS and CDR2 YFSETQ. This CDR3 is CASSPGRGGLYNSPLHF. The CDR3 region has the DNA TGCGCCAGCAGCCCTGGGCGGGGGGGCCTCTATAATTCACCCCTCCACTTT.

The chain combines TRBV19 with TRBJ1-2, with 7 bases fitting TRBD1. CDR1 LNHDA and CDR2 SQIVND come from the germline V gene (reference sequence). The CDR3 length is 15 residues. Trimming took 0 bases from V and 7 from J; bases not matched to a gene: 8. The CDR3 DNA reads as TGTGCCAGTAGTATAGATGGCGGACAGGTGGCTGGCTACACCTTC. It yields the protein CASSIDGGQVAGYTF.

The V call is TRBV20-1, the J call TRBJ1-2; maybe TRBD1 (6 bases). The CDR3 runs 9 residues. Trimming shortened V by 8 bases and J by 7 bases, and 8 bases separated the two germline ends. The germline V gene has CDR1 DFQATT and CDR2 SNEGSKA (reference sequence). The CDR3, as DNA: TGCAGTACAGGGTCTGGCTACACCTTC. This gives the protein CSTGSGYTF.